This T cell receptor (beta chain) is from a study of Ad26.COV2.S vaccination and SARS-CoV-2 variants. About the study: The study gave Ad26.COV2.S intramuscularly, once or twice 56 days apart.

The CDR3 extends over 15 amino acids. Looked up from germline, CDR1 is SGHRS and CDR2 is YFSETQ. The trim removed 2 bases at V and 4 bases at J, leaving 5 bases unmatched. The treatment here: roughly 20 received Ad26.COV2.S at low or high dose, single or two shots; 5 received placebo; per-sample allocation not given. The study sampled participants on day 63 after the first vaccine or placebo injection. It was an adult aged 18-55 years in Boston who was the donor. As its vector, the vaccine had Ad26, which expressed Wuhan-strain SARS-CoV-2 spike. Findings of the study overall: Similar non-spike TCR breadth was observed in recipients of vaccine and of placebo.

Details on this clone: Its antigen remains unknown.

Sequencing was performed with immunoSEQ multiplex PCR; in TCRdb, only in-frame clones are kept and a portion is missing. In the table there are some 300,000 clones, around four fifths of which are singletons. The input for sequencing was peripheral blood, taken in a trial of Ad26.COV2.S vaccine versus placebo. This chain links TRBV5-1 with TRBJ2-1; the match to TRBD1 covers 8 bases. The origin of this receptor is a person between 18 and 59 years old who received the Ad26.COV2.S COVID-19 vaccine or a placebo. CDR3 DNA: TGCGCCAGCAGCTTCGGGGGACAGGAATACAATGAGCAGTTCTTC. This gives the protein CASSFGGQEYNEQFF.